Shown below are 26 T cell receptor beta chains from a single sample sequenced in a study of T cell repertoires in cytomegalovirus infection. TCRdb reanalysed the reads using MiXCR and keeps one entry per CDR3 protein. The repertoire has 560,000 or so distinct CDR3 sequences, more than 15% of them found once; the top ten carry roughly a quarter. Sequenced material: CD8+ T cells from PBMCs. All receptors come from a human donor in good health (CMV status not recorded). Some clones in this sample may be carry-over from other donors' samples.

This clonotype was found many times. The chain carries TRBV19 and TRBJ1-1; 8 bases match TRBD1. The CDR3 loop spans 15 amino acids. The germline V gene encodes CDR1 LNHDA and CDR2 SQIVND (reference sequence). After removal of 6 bases from V and 6 bases from J, the junction contained 12 bases not matched to a gene. The CDR3 nucleotides are TGTGCCAGTAGGCCCGATTGGACAGGGAGTCCTGAAGCTTTCTTT. Amino acid sequence: CASRPDWTGSPEAFF.

This clonotype was counted many times. The chain links TRBV7-3 to TRBJ1-3, with unresolved D. Trimming removed 5 bases from V and 2 bases from J, with 7 bases in between. The CDR3 is made up of 13 amino acids. The germline V gene encodes CDR1 SGHTA and CDR2 FQGTGA. CDR3 nucleotide sequence: TGTGCCAGCAGCGCAGACACTGGAAACACCATATATTTT. Translating gives CASSADTGNTIYF. Looking up the rest from reference TRBV7-3 and TRBJ1-3 gives the full variable domain: GAGVSQTPSNKVTEKGKYVELRCDPISGHTALYWYRQSLGQGPEFLIYFQGTGAADDSGLPNDRFFAVRPEGSVSTLKIQRTERGDSAVYLCASSADTGNTIYFGEGSWLTVV.

This chain joins TRBV6-5 and TRBJ2-3, with 7 bases fitting TRBD1. Germline CDR1 MNHEY, CDR2 SVGAGI. The CDR3 consists of 18 residues. Trimming at V came to 6 bases and at J to 0 bases, leaving 15 bases not matched to a gene. The CDR3 DNA reads TGTGCCAGCAGCTCTCCCCCGACAGGGAAGACTAGCACAGATACGCAGTATTTT. It is translated as CASSSPPTGKTSTDTQYF.

This clonotype was recorded at least ten times. The V and J genes are TRBV7-9 and TRBJ2-5; 7 bases agree with TRBD1. CDR3 length equals 13 residues. Germline lookup yields CDR1 SEHNR and CDR2 FQNEAQ (reference sequence). V dropped 9 bases and J dropped 4; count of bases not matched to a gene: 8. The CDR3 reads CASVWTGGETQYF. The DNA for the CDR3 is TGTGCCAGTGTCTGGACAGGTGGAGAGACCCAGTACTTC. Full variable domain (missing parts from reference TRBV7-9 and TRBJ2-5): DTGVSQNPRHKITKRGQNVTFRCDPISEHNRLYWYRQTLGQGPEFLTYFQNEAQLEKSRLLSDRFSAERPKGSFSTLEIQRTEQGDSAMYLCASVWTGGETQYFGPGTRLLVL.

This clonotype came up a few times. CDR3 bases: TGTGCCACCAGTGATTTGACGGTCTCCTACAATGAGCAGTTCTTC. As protein: CATSDLTVSYNEQFF. This chain connects TRBV24-1 to TRBJ2-1; D unclear. CDR3 length: 15 amino acids. CDR1 and CDR2 (germline): KGHDR, SFDVKD. The ends were cut back, 0 bases at V and 0 bases at J, with 5 bases in the middle.

This clonotype has at least ten counts. The chain carries TRBV19 and TRBJ1-1, with 10 bases matching TRBD1. J lost 5 bases, V lost 5 bases, and 5 bases had no gene match. Germline V gene data show CDR1 as LNHDA and CDR2 as SQIVND (reference sequence). The CDR3 has 14 residues. CDR3 loop: CASSSGQGETEAFF. The CDR3 DNA sequence: TGTGCCAGTAGTTCCGGACAGGGGGAAACTGAAGCTTTCTTT.

This clonotype was seen only a few times. The chain uses TRBV28 and TRBJ1-5, with 8 bases identical to TRBD1. The J segment lost 2 bases and the V segment lost 6 bases, leaving 6 bases of the junction unmatched. The CDR3 length is 15 residues. In germline, CDR1 is MDHEN, CDR2 SYDVKM. CDR3 in amino acids: CASSRRTGRNQPQHF. The DNA for the CDR3 is TGTGCCAGCAGCCGTCGGACAGGGCGCAATCAGCCCCAGCATTTT.

In its sample, this clonotype was seen many times. The V gene is TRBV19, the J gene TRBJ1-1; D is possibly TRBD1 (5 bases). The CDR3 is 12 residues long. V was shortened by 10 bases and J by 5 bases, with 14 bases between the two germline ends. Germline V CDR1 and CDR2: LNHDA, SQIVND (reference sequence). The CDR3: CAITRGATEAFF. For the CDR3, the DNA is TGTGCCATTACCCGGGGCGCGACTGAAGCTTTCTTT.

This clonotype was counted between two and nine times. The V gene is TRBV14, the J gene TRBJ2-7; D call uncertain. V lost 1 base to trimming and J lost 6 bases, with 4 bases between them. This CDR3 has 11 residues. Germline V gene data show CDR1 as SGHDN and CDR2 as FVKESK. CDR3 DNA: TGTGCCAGCAGCCAAGTCTCCGAGCAGTACTTC. Protein product: CASSQVSEQYF.

This clonotype was counted at least ten times. The V call is TRBV7-8, the J call TRBJ2-5; D possibly uses TRBD1 or TRBD2 (6 bases each). Germline V gene lookup returns CDR1 SGHVS and CDR2 FQNEAQ. Trimming shortened V by 5 bases and J by 2 bases, and 15 bases separated the two germline ends. The CDR3 loop spans 15 amino acids. The CDR3 DNA follows: TGTGCCAGCAGCCCCTTGGCGGGGACACAAGAGACCCAGTACTTC. Translation gives CASSPLAGTQETQYF. Variable domain in full (rest from reference TRBV7-8 and TRBJ2-5): GAGVSQSPRYKVAKRGQDVALRCDPISGHVSLFWYQQALGQGPEFLTYFQNEAQLDKSGLPSDRFFAERPEGSVSTLKIQRTQQEDSAVYLCASSPLAGTQETQYFGPGTRLLVL.

There are a few counts of this clonotype. The chain couples TRBV19 to TRBJ2-7, with D maybe TRBD2 (6 bases). This CDR3 is built from 14 residues. Trimming removed 2 bases from V and 4 bases from J, with 12 bases in between. The germline V gene has CDR1 LNHDA and CDR2 SQIVND (reference sequence). The CDR3 DNA sequence: TGTGCCAGTAGTATATCCTCGGCGGGGTACGAGCAGTACTTC. This sequence encodes CASSISSAGYEQYF.

The J gene is TRBJ2-5, the V gene TRBV6-6, with D possibly TRBD1 on 5 matching bases. CDR3 length: 13 residues. From germline, CDR1 is MNHNY and CDR2 SVGAGI (reference sequence). The V and J ends lost 2 bases and 2 bases respectively, with 6 bases between them. In DNA form, the CDR3 reads TGTGCCAGCAGTTACGGGGCTCAAGAGACCCAGTACTTC. Residues: CASSYGAQETQYF.

This clonotype was found many times. The rearrangement uses TRBV12-3 or TRBV12-4 and TRBJ1-3, with D uncertain. V was trimmed by 2 bases and J by 0 bases, leaving 11 bases between them. This CDR3 is 16 amino acids long. The CDR3 here is CASSLSKADSGNTIYF. DNA of the CDR3: TGTGCCAGCAGTTTAAGTAAAGCGGACTCTGGAAACACCATATATTTT.

This chain joins TRBV19 and TRBJ2-1; TRBD2 matches 10 bases. Germline CDR1 is LNHDA and CDR2 is SQIVND (reference sequence). The CDR3 covers 15 residues. J lost 5 bases, V lost 7 bases, and 8 bases had no gene match. The CDR3 reads CASTLLAGTHNEQFF. The CDR3 bases are TGTGCCAGTACCCTACTAGCGGGGACTCACAATGAGCAGTTCTTC.

This clonotype was counted only a few times. J is TRBJ1-1 and V is TRBV9; D is possibly TRBD1 (5 bases). V was trimmed by 4 bases and J by 1 base, leaving 14 bases between them. The CDR3 runs to 15 residues. Per the germline V gene, CDR1 is SGDLS and CDR2 is YYNGEE. The CDR3 spells CASSPQVDRNTEAFF. CDR3 DNA sequence: TGTGCCAGCAGCCCTCAGGTCGACAGGAACACTGAAGCTTTCTTT.

This clonotype was observed a single time. V usage is TRBV9 and J usage is TRBJ2-3; D not resolved. The CDR3 covers 15 residues. The V gene's germline CDR1 is SGDLS and CDR2 YYNGEE. Trimming pared 0 bases from V and 2 bases from J, leaving 10 bases between. CDR3 bases: TGTGCCAGCAGCGTAGGGATAACGGACACAGATACGCAGTATTTT. It codes for CASSVGITDTDTQYF.

The chain recombines TRBV7-4 with TRBJ1-2, with 7 bases fitting TRBD1. This CDR3 spans 16 amino acids. V trimming: 3 bases; J trimming: 4 bases; junction bases outside the gene matches: 11. Germline V lookup: CDR1 SGHVT, CDR2 SQSDAQ. Here the CDR3 DNA reads TGTGCCAGCAGCTTCGAGACCGGGACAGTGCCCTATGGCTACACCTTC. This codes for CASSFETGTVPYGYTF.

This clonotype was seen a handful of times. The chain uses TRBV18 and TRBJ2-5, with 7 bases fitting TRBD1. The CDR3 consists of 15 residues. Trimming took 3 bases from V and 4 from J; bases not matched to a gene: 8. Looked up from germline, CDR1 is KGHSH and CDR2 is LQKENI. The DNA of the CDR3 is TGTGCCAGCTCACCGTTACAGGGGAAGCGAGAGACCCAGTACTTC. Protein product: CASSPLQGKRETQYF.

The chain carries TRBV28 and TRBJ2-4; tentative D call: TRBD1 (5 bases). Deletions cut 2 bases from V and 9 bases from J, with 14 bases between. This CDR3 contains 14 residues. CDR1 and CDR2 from the germline V gene are MDHEN and SYDVKM. CDR3 amino acids: CASSLGRGLRIQYF. The CDR3 region has the DNA TGTGCCAGCAGTTTAGGAAGGGGCCTTCGCATTCAGTACTTC.

This clonotype occurred many times. The chain combines TRBV7-3 with TRBJ1-1; TRBD1 matches at 8 bases. The CDR3 is 17 amino acids. CDR1 and CDR2 from the germline V gene are SGHTA and FQGTGA. The V segment lost 5 bases and the J segment 3 bases; nucleotides outside the gene matches: 14. CDR3 loop: CASSPVSRRQGYTEAFF. CDR3 sequence (DNA): TGTGCCAGCAGCCCAGTCTCTCGGCGACAGGGGTACACTGAAGCTTTCTTT. Combining the CDR3 with reference TRBV7-3 and TRBJ1-1 gives the whole variable domain GAGVSQTPSNKVTEKGKYVELRCDPISGHTALYWYRQSLGQGPEFLIYFQGTGAADDSGLPNDRFFAVRPEGSVSTLKIQRTERGDSAVYLCASSPVSRRQGYTEAFFGQGTRLTVV.

This clonotype was found a few times. The chain uses TRBV28 and TRBJ2-7, with D unresolved. This CDR3 has 13 amino acids. Per germline, CDR1 MDHEN and CDR2 SYDVKM. Trimming removed 2 bases at V and 4 bases at J, with 9 bases between. Here the CDR3 DNA reads TGTGCCAGCAGTTTAAACTTCGGATACGAGCAGTACTTC. Amino acids: CASSLNFGYEQYF.

As concerns this clonotype: With a much larger clone just one base away, this may be a read error. Given the absence of the conserved phenylalanine or tryptophan at the CDR3 end, a read error is likely. The rearrangement uses TRBV11-2 and TRBJ2-5, with D possibly TRBD2 on 6 matching bases. Germline CDR1 SGHAT, CDR2 FQNNGV. The CDR3 extends over 17 amino acids. V lost 2 bases to trimming and J lost 1 base, with 17 bases between them. CDR3 amino acids: CASSLNPLVAVQETQYL. As DNA, the CDR3 is TGTGCCAGCAGCTTAAACCCCCTTGTAGCGGTCCAAGAGACCCAGTACTTA.

As to this clonotype: This may be a read error: a much more frequent sequence differs by one nucleotide. This chain connects TRBV12-5 to TRBJ2-1, with D uncertain. CDR1 LGHNT and CDR2 FRNRAP come from the germline V gene. The CDR3 is 15 residues long. CDR3 coding DNA: TGTGCTAGTGCCCCCCCCTTCGGCGGATACAATGATCAGTTCTTC. Translating gives CASAPPFGGYNDQFF.

V usage is TRBV7-4 and J usage is TRBJ2-1; 9 positions agree with TRBD2. The J segment lost 4 bases and the V segment lost 6 bases, leaving 4 bases of the junction unmatched. The CDR3 has 14 residues. Germline V gene sequence: CDR1 SGHVT, CDR2 SQSDAQ. In DNA form, the CDR3 reads TGTGCCAGCAGGGCGGGGGGGCTGTACAATGAGCAGTTCTTC. This translates into CASRAGGLYNEQFF.

This clonotype was counted a few times. CDR3 in DNA: TGTGCCAGCAGCTTGTTTGGCATCGGGTCATACGAGCAGTACTTC. Amino acids: CASSLFGIGSYEQYF. The chain carries TRBV5-6 and TRBJ2-7; D uncertain. The CDR3 sequence is 15 residues long. Germline lookup yields CDR1 SGHDT and CDR2 YYEEEE. The V end was cut by 1 base, the J end by 4 bases, with 15 bases between.

This clonotype appeared once. The V and J genes are TRBV6-5 and TRBJ2-5; a possible D gene is TRBD2 (6 bases). This CDR3 is 12 amino acids long. The V gene's germline CDR1 is MNHEY and CDR2 SVGAGI. V was trimmed by 9 bases and J by 7 bases, leaving 15 bases between them. The CDR3 here is CASQLAEGTQYF. In DNA form, the CDR3 reads TGTGCCAGTCAACTAGCCGAGGGGACCCAGTACTTC.